This T cell receptor beta chain came from a study of identical twins. The study's findings and limits: Out-of-frame beta sequences exhibited a weaker degree of excess twin sharing.

With template switching, a universal primer site was added, and the cDNA carried unique molecular identifiers. TCRdb re-derived calls from the 5' RACE reads in MiXCR, one entry per CDR3 protein. Here the sample spans about 700,000 distinct CDR3 sequences, 8.5% to 9.5% being singletons. The donor group consisted entirely of healthy Caucasians. In this sample, this clonotype turned up a few times. The antigen remains unidentified. CDR1 is SGHTS and CDR2 is YDEGEE in the germline V gene. The germline V and J ends were trimmed by 3 bases and 5 bases, with 3 bases remaining between them. This CDR3 region has 11 residues. These data were also reused for a study on yellow fever vaccine responses in identical twins.

The V call is TRBV5-8, the J call TRBJ2-1; D is uncertain. The TCR originated in a woman between 18 and 29 years old in good health. The sample consisted of PBMCs. The CDR3 coding sequence is TGTGCCAGCAGCTCACACAATGAGCAGTTCTTC. Translated: CASSSHNEQFF.